The TCR beta chain under discussion was sequenced for a study of T cell repertoires in cytomegalovirus infection. Whole-study findings and limits: HLA-C-restricted CMV-specific TCR beta clonotypes were dominant in the ex vivo response.

The CDR3 is made up of 14 amino acids. J was trimmed by 5 bases and V by 4 bases; bases with no gene match: 5. Germline loops: CDR1 SGHVS, CDR2 FQNEAQ. This clonotype was observed at least ten times. The antigen is unknown. TCRdb re-called the reads with MiXCR, one entry per CDR3 protein. The profile shows roughly 500,000 distinct CDR3 sequences, roughly a third of them singletons. The chain recombines TRBV7-8 with TRBJ2-7; 10 bases are a match to TRBD1. This receptor was obtained from a human donor in good health (CMV status not recorded). Some clones in this sample may be carry-over from other donors' samples. This specimen was cultured PBMCs, taken from culture after CMV antigen stimulation. Here the CDR3 DNA reads TGTGCCAGCAGCTCGTCCGGGACAGGGGACGAGCAGTACTTC. Protein: CASSSSGTGDEQYF.